Sequencing of this T cell receptor (beta chain) was carried out in a study of T cells after yellow fever vaccination. Study findings and constraints: Weaker in magnitude, the secondary response showed a faster peak on day 5 versus 15.

There are a few counts of this clonotype. Its antigen is as yet unknown. Trimming pared 6 bases from V and 6 bases from J, leaving 14 bases between. This CDR3 spans 13 amino acids. TCRdb ran MiXCR on the 5' RACE reads and lists one entry per CDR3 protein. The table includes some 350,000 distinct CDR3 sequences, 8.7% detected once. The chain carries TRBV12-3 or TRBV12-4 and TRBJ1-1; D is undetermined. This specimen consisted of PBMCs, obtained on the day of the first yellow fever vaccination. The sequence was collected from a young man who received the YFV17D yellow fever vaccine. The CDR3 region is CASRQTFRPEAFF. CDR3 bases: TGTGCCAGCAGGCAGACGTTTAGGCCTGAAGCTTTCTTT.